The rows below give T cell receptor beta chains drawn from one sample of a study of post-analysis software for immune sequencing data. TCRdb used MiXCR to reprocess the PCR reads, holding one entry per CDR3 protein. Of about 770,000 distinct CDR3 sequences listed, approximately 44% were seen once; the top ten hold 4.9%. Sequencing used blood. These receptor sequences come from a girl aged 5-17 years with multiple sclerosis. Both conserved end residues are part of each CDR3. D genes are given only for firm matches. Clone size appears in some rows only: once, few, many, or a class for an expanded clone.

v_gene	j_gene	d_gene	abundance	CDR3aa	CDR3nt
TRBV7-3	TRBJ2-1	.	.	CASSATSSNHNEQFF	TGTGCCAGCAGCGCCACTAGCAGCAATCACAATGAGCAGTTCTTC
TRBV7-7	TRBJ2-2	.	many	CASSRATWTGELFF	TGTGCTAGCAGCAGGGCAACGTGGACCGGGGAGCTGTTTTTT
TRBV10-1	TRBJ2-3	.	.	CASSKTRDTQYF	TGCGCCAGCAGTAAAACTCGGGATACGCAGTATTTT
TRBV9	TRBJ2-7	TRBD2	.	CASSAGGRSYEQYF	TGTGCCAGCAGCGCGGGAGGCCGCTCCTACGAGCAGTACTTC
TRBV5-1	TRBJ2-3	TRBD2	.	CASSSGVMTSGSISTDTQYF	TGCGCCAGCAGCTCAGGGGTGATGACTAGCGGGAGCATCAGCACAGATACGCAGTATTTT
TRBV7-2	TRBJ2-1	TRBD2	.	CASSQGLAGVTEQFF	TGTGCCAGCAGCCAGGGACTAGCGGGAGTGACTGAGCAGTTCTTC
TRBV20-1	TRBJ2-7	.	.	CSANWRTYEQYF	TGCAGTGCTAACTGGAGGACCTACGAGCAGTACTTC
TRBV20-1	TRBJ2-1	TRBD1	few	CSAPDRDEMRRGFF	TGCAGTGCTCCGGACAGGGACGAAATGAGAAGAGGGTTCTTC
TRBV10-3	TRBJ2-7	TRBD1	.	CAISSTGGSYEQYF	TGTGCCATCAGCTCGACAGGGGGCAGTTACGAGCAGTACTTC
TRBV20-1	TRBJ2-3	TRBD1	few	CSAREQGTDTQYF	TGCAGTGCTAGAGAACAGGGGACGGATACGCAGTATTTT
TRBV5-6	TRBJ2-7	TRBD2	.	CASSQQPLDTGREQYF	TGTGCCAGCAGCCAACAACCGCTGGACACCGGGAGGGAGCAGTACTTC
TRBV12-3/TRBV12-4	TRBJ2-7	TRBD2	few	CASSTGTSGLYEQYF	TGTGCCAGCAGTACCGGGACTAGCGGGCTCTACGAGCAGTACTTC
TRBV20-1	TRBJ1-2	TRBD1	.	CSAGTGGWGYGYTF	TGCAGTGCAGGGACAGGGGGCTGGGGCTATGGCTACACCTTC
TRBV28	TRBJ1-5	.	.	CASSWSSGVQPQHF	TGTGCCAGCAGTTGGTCCTCAGGGGTTCAGCCCCAGCATTTT
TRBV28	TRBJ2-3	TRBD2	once	CASSYPPRGSLPDTQYF	TGTGCCAGCAGCTATCCCCCCCGCGGGAGCCTCCCAGATACGCAGTATTTT
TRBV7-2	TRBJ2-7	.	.	CASSLSSSEPYEQYF	TGTGCCAGCAGCTTAAGCTCTAGCGAGCCCTACGAGCAGTACTTC